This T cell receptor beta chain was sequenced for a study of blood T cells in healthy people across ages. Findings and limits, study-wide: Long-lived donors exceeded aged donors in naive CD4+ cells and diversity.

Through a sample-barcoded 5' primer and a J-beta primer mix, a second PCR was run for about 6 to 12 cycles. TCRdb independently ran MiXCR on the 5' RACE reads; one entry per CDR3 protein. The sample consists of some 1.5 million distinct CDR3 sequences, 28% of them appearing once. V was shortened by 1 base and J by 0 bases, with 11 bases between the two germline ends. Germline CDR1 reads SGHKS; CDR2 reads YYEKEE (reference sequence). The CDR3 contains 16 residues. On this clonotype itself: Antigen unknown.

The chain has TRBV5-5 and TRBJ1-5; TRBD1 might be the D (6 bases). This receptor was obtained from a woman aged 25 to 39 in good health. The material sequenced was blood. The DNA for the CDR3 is TGTGCCAGCAGCTTGTATGGACAGCCTAGCAATCAGCCCCAGCATTTT. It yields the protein CASSLYGQPSNQPQHF.